These 22 T cell receptor beta chains came from one sample sequenced in a study of blood T cell repertoires in COVID-19. Clones were sequenced by immunoSEQ multiplex PCR, and TCRdb holds only the in-frame ones, with some missing. Here the sample spans more than 65,000 clones, around 79% being singletons. The sample was peripheral blood. The receptors come from a man aged 60 to 75 with acute or convalescent COVID-19.

The chain combines TRBV9 with TRBJ1-2; a weak D match, TRBD1 (6 bases). Germline V CDR1 and CDR2: SGDLS, YYNGEE. Trimming shortened V by 3 bases and J by 4 bases, and 16 bases separated the two germline ends. CDR3 length equals 15 residues. The CDR3 loop reads CASSANTGPSYGYTF. CDR3 in DNA: TGTGCCAGCAGCGCAAATACAGGGCCCAGCTATGGCTACACCTTC.

The chain uses TRBV7-9 and TRBJ2-3; maybe TRBD1 (5 bases). Germline CDR1 and CDR2: SEHNR and FQNEAQ (reference sequence). The V and J ends lost 1 base and 14 bases respectively, with 13 bases between them. This CDR3 contains 12 residues. This CDR3 is CASSLDVTDLYF. In DNA form, the CDR3 reads TGTGCCAGCAGCTTAGACGTGACAGATCTGTATTTT.

The gene calls are TRBV3-1 (or the pseudogene TRBV3-2) and TRBJ2-3, with 13 bases identical to TRBD2. The CDR3 extends over 17 amino acids. Unmatched junction bases numbered 8, after V lost 4 bases and J lost 4 bases. The germline gives CDR1 LGHDT, CDR2 YNNKEL (reference sequence). The CDR3 bases are TGTGCCAGCAGCCTTCCCCTACTAGCGGGGGGGCCAGATACGCAGTATTTT. Protein sequence: CASSLPLLAGGPDTQYF.

The chain carries TRBV7-9 and TRBJ1-2; D gene unclear. CDR3 length: 14 amino acids. CDR1 is SEHNR, CDR2 FQNEAQ, per germline (reference sequence). V was trimmed by 1 base and J by 2 bases, leaving 8 bases between them. CDR3 residues: CASSLGMGNYGYTF. The CDR3 DNA reads TGTGCCAGCAGCTTAGGTATGGGCAACTATGGCTACACCTTC.

CDR3 amino acids: CASSSGQGAGYGYTF. The CDR3 coding sequence is TGCGCCAGCAGCTCGGGACAGGGGGCGGGCTATGGCTACACCTTC. The V and J genes are TRBV5-1 and TRBJ1-2, with TRBD1 matching 12 bases. Looked up from germline, CDR1 is SGHRS and CDR2 is YFSETQ. The CDR3 extends over 15 amino acids. The V segment lost 3 bases and the J segment 4 bases; nucleotides outside the gene matches: 4. Drawing the rest from reference TRBV5-1 and TRBJ1-2, the complete variable domain is KAGVTQTPRYLIKTRGQQVTLSCSPISGHRSVSWYQQTPGQGLQFLFEYFSETQRNKGNFPGRFSGRQFSNSRSEMNVSTLELGDSALYLCASSSGQGAGYGYTFGSGTRLTVV.

The rearrangement joins TRBV18 to TRBJ2-1; D perhaps matches TRBD1 (5 bases). Germline lookup yields CDR1 KGHSH and CDR2 LQKENI. The CDR3 is 14 amino acids. V was shortened by 6 bases and J by 1 base, with 10 bases between the two germline ends. CDR3 protein: CASSPRGSYNEQFF. The CDR3 DNA follows: TGTGCCAGCTCCCCTAGGGGATCCTACAATGAGCAGTTCTTC.

The chain links TRBV20-1 to TRBJ2-5, with D maybe TRBD2 (6 bases). This CDR3 is 13 amino acids long. In germline, CDR1 is DFQATT, CDR2 SNEGSKA (reference sequence). Trimming cost V 3 bases and J 2 bases, with 10 bases left between them. CDR3 amino acids: CSASGRGQETQYF. In DNA, the CDR3 is TGCAGTGCTAGTGGGCGGGGACAAGAGACCCAGTACTTC.

V gene TRBV5-1 combines with J gene TRBJ2-5; TRBD1 is a possible D gene (6 bases). This CDR3 has 15 residues. CDR1 and CDR2 from the germline V gene are SGHRS and YFSETQ. V was trimmed by 1 base and J by 3 bases, leaving 13 bases between them. For the CDR3, the DNA is TGCGCCAGCAGCTTGACAGGGACGGACGAAGAGACCCAGTACTTC. It specifies CASSLTGTDEETQYF.

This chain links TRBV24-1 with TRBJ2-5; TRBD1 agrees at 9 bases. This CDR3 has 16 amino acids. Trimming removed 2 bases from V and 3 bases from J; junction bases left unmatched: 6. Germline loops: CDR1 KGHDR, CDR2 SFDVKD. CDR3 nucleotide sequence: TGTGCCACCAGTGATTCCTGGGGACAGGGTGAAGAGACCCAGTACTTC. Its protein is CATSDSWGQGEETQYF.

Regarding this clone: At one end the junction does not follow the germline gene, possibly because of a read error. The chain combines TRBV19 with TRBJ1-5; 11 bases map to TRBD1. CDR1 and CDR2 from the germline V gene are LNHDA and SQIVND (reference sequence). The CDR3 is made up of 14 amino acids. The CDR3 coding sequence is TGTGCCACTAGTTGGACAGGGGGCCAACAGCCCCAGCATTTT. Translation gives CATSWTGGQQPQHF. The full variable domain, in which reference TRBV19 and TRBJ1-5 provide the parts outside the CDR3, is DGGITQSPKYLFRKEGQNVTLSCEQNLNHDAMYWYRQDPGQGLRLIYYSQIVNDFQKGDIAEGYSVSREKKESFPLTVTSAQKNPTAFYLCATSWTGGQQPQHFGDGTRLSIL.

The chain employs TRBV12-3 or TRBV12-4 and TRBJ2-5; D is unresolved. CDR3 length: 11 residues. V was pared by 6 bases and J by 5 bases, with 7 bases between. The chain's CDR3 is CASSLRETQYF. CDR3 DNA sequence: TGTGCCAGCAGCCTGAGGGAGACCCAGTACTTC.

The CDR3 nucleotides read TGTGCCAGCAGTGACTCGCGAGGGTACGGCAATCAGCCCCAGCATTTT. The encoded protein is CASSDSRGYGNQPQHF. This rearrangement joins TRBV6-4 to TRBJ1-5, with no clear D. The ends were cut back, 0 bases at V and 2 bases at J, with 11 bases in the middle. The germline gives CDR1 MRHNA, CDR2 SNTAGT. There are 16 residues in the CDR3.

This clone has a handful of counts. V usage is TRBV18 and J usage is TRBJ1-1, with TRBD1 matching over 10 bases. V lost 3 bases, J lost 6 bases, and 7 bases stayed unmatched. Germline loops: CDR1 KGHSH, CDR2 LQKENI. The CDR3 length is 15 residues. CDR3 amino acids: CASSPLGTGAPEAFF. CDR3 nucleotides: TGTGCCAGCTCACCTCTAGGGACAGGGGCGCCTGAAGCTTTCTTT.

There are a few counts of this clone. J is TRBJ1-1 and V is TRBV24-1; 7 bases match TRBD1. The CDR3 totals 15 residues. V lost 3 bases to trimming and J lost 1 base; unmatched junction nucleotides: 4. CDR1 and CDR2 from the germline V gene are KGHDR and SFDVKD. The CDR3 loop is CATSDTRQGNTEAFF. The DNA of the CDR3 is TGTGCCACCAGTGATACCAGACAGGGGAACACTGAAGCTTTCTTT.

The chain combines TRBV5-8 with TRBJ2-2, with 10 bases matching TRBD1. The V gene end was trimmed by 0 bases and the J gene end by 5 bases; junction bases not matched to a gene: 10. The CDR3 extends over 18 amino acids. Germline CDR1 and CDR2: SGHTS and YDEGEE. The CDR3 DNA sequence: TGTGCCAGCAGCTTGGCATTTCGGGGACAGGGGAGAACCGGGGAGCTGTTTTTT. It specifies CASSLAFRGQGRTGELFF.

This clone was counted a few times. V is TRBV2 and J is TRBJ1-2; 11 bases line up with TRBD1. V shed 6 bases, J shed 4 bases, and the junction held 4 bases outside the gene matches. The CDR3 runs to 14 residues. The V gene's germline CDR1 is SNHLY and CDR2 FYNNEI. CDR3 sequence: CASSGQGASYGYTF. As DNA, the CDR3 is TGTGCCAGCAGCGGACAGGGGGCCTCCTATGGCTACACCTTC.

This sequence joins TRBV5-1 and TRBJ2-6; D ambiguous. The V gene lost 1 base and the J gene lost 0 bases, with 5 bases spanning the gap. Germline lookup yields CDR1 SGHRS and CDR2 YFSETQ. The CDR3 consists of 15 residues. The CDR3 reads CASSLRSSGANVLTF. The CDR3 coding sequence is TGCGCCAGCAGCTTGAGGAGCTCTGGGGCCAACGTCCTGACTTTC.

V is TRBV5-1 and J is TRBJ1-5; D is ambiguous. Looked up from germline, CDR1 is SGHRS and CDR2 is YFSETQ. V lost 2 bases and J lost 5, with 8 bases in between. CDR3 length equals 13 residues. The CDR3 here is CASSFGDHQPQHF. DNA of the CDR3: TGCGCCAGCAGCTTTGGAGACCATCAGCCCCAGCATTTT.

This clone has a single count. This chain joins TRBV3-1 (or the pseudogene TRBV3-2) and TRBJ1-6; 9 bases agree with TRBD1. The J segment lost 6 bases and the V segment lost 1 base, leaving 13 bases of the junction unmatched. This CDR3 is built from 19 residues. The germline CDR1 and CDR2 sequences are LGHDT and YNNKEL (reference sequence). Here the CDR3 reads CASSQGTGQGEERNSPLHF. The CDR3 region has the DNA TGTGCCAGCAGCCAAGGGACGGGACAGGGAGAAGAGCGTAATTCACCCCTCCACTTT.

This clone appeared once. The chain carries TRBV7-8 and TRBJ1-2; D is unresolved. V was shortened by 5 bases and J by 5 bases, with 9 bases between the two germline ends. The length of the CDR3 is 12 residues. Looked up from germline, CDR1 is SGHVS and CDR2 is FQNEAQ. The CDR3 DNA follows: TGTGCCAGCAGCCATATAGAATATGGCTACACCTTC. This translates into CASSHIEYGYTF.

The chain has TRBV2 and TRBJ2-1, with 9 positions matching TRBD1. The CDR3 has 15 residues. J gave up 9 bases and V 4 bases, and 10 bases lay outside the gene matches. In germline, CDR1 is SNHLY, CDR2 FYNNEI. The CDR3 coding sequence is TGTGCCAGCAGTGCCAGGCGGACAGGGGATAGTGAGCAGTTCTTC. It encodes CASSARRTGDSEQFF.

The chain is built from TRBV3-1 (or the pseudogene TRBV3-2) and TRBJ2-1; 10 positions match TRBD2. From germline, CDR1 is LGHDT and CDR2 YNNKEL (reference sequence). Germline trimming cut 1 base from V and 4 bases from J; bases unmatched to any gene: 16. The CDR3 consists of 20 residues. The CDR3 DNA follows: TGTGCCAGCAGCCAAGTTTTCGCCGGCGAGGGACTAGCGCGTTACAATGAGCAGTTCTTC. Translation: CASSQVFAGEGLARYNEQFF.